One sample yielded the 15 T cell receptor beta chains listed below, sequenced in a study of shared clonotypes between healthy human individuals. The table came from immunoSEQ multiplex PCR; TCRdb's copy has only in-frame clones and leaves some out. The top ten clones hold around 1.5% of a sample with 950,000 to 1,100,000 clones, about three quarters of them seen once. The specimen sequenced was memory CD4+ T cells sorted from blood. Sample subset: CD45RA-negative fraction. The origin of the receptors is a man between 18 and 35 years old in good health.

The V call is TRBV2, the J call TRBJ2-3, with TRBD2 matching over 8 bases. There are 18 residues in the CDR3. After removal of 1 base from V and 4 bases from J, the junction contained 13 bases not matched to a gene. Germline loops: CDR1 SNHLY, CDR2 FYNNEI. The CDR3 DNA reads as TGTGCCAGCAGTGAAGAACTAGCGGTCCTTGTGCGATCAGATACGCAGTATTTT. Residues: CASSEELAVLVRSDTQYF.

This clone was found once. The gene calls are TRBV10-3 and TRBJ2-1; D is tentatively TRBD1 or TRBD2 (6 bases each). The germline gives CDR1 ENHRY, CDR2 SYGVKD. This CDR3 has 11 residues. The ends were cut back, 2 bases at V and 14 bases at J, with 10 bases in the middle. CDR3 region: CAISEGGGKFF. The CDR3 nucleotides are TGTGCCATCAGTGAGGGAGGGGGGAAGTTCTTC.

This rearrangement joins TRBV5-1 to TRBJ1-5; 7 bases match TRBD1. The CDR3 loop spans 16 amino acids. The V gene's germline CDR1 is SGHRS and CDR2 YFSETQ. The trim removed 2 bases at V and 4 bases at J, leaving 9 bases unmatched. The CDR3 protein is CASSLPDQGGNQPQHF. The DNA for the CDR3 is TGCGCCAGCAGCTTACCGGACCAGGGGGGAAATCAGCCCCAGCATTTT.

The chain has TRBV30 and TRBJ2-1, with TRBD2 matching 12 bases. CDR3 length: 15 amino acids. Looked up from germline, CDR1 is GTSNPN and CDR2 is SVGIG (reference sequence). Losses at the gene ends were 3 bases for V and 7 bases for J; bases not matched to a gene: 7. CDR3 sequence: CAWRGRLAGGNEQFF. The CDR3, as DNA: TGTGCCTGGAGGGGGAGGCTAGCGGGAGGGAATGAGCAGTTCTTC.

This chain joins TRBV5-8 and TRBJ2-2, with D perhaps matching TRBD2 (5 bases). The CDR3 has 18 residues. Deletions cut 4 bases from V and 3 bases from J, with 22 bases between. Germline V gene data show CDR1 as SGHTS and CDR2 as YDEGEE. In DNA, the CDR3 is TGTGCCAGCAGCGCCCTGGTGGACTCAGGATCTTACACCGGGGAGCTGTTTTTT. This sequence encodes CASSALVDSGSYTGELFF. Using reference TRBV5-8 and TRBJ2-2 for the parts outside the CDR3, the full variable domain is EAGVTQSPTHLIKTRGQQATLRCSPISGHTSVYWYQQALGLGLQFLLWYDEGEERNRGNFPPRFSGRQFPNYSSELNVNALELEDSALYLCASSALVDSGSYTGELFFGEGSRLTVL.

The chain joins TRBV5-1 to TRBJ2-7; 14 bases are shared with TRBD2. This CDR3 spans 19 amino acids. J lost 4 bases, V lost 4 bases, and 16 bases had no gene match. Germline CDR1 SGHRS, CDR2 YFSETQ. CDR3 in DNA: TGCGCCAGCAGCCCGTTGGGACTAGCGGGAGCTCCTTTCGAATACGAGCAGTACTTC. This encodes CASSPLGLAGAPFEYEQYF. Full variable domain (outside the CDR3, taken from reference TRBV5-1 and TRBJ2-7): KAGVTQTPRYLIKTRGQQVTLSCSPISGHRSVSWYQQTPGQGLQFLFEYFSETQRNKGNFPGRFSGRQFSNSRSEMNVSTLELGDSALYLCASSPLGLAGAPFEYEQYFGPGTRLTVT.

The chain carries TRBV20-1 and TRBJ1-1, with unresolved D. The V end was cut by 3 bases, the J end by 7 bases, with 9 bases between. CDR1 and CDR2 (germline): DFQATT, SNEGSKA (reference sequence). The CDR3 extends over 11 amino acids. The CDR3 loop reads CSASPTIEAFF. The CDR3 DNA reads TGCAGTGCTAGTCCCACTATTGAAGCTTTCTTT.

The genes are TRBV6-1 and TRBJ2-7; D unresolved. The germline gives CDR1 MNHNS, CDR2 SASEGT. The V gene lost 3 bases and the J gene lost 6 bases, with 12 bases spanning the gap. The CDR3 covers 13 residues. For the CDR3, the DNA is TGTGCCAGCAGTGACTCTCGGGTCGGCGAGCAGTACTTC. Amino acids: CASSDSRVGEQYF.

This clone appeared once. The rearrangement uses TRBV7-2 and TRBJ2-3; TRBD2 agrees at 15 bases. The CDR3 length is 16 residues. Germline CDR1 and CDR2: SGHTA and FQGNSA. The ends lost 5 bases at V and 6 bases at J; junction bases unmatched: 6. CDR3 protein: CASSLGLAGGWDTQYF. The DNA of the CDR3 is TGTGCCAGCAGCCTAGGACTAGCGGGAGGGTGGGATACGCAGTATTTT.

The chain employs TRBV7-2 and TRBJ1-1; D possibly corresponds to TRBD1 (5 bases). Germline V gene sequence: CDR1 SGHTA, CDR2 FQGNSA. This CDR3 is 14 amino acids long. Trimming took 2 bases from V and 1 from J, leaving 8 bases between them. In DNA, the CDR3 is TGTGCCAGCAGCTTAACCGGGACGAACACTGAAGCTTTCTTT. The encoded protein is CASSLTGTNTEAFF. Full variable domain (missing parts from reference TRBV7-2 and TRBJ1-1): GAGVSQSPSNKVTEKGKDVELRCDPISGHTALYWYRQSLGQGLEFLIYFQGNSAPDKSGLPSDRFSAERTGGSVSTLTIQRTQQEDSAVYLCASSLTGTNTEAFFGQGTRLTVV.

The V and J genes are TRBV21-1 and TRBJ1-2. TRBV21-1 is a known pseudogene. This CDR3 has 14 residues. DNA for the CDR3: TGTGCCAGCAGCCACGGGGCAGGTGCCTATGGCTACACCTTC. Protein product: CASSHGAGAYGYTF.

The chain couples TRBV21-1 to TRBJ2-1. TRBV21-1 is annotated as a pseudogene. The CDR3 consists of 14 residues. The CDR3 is CSPPQIVRGNEQFF. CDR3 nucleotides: TGTTCTCCTCCGCAAATAGTGAGGGGCAATGAGCAGTTCTTC.

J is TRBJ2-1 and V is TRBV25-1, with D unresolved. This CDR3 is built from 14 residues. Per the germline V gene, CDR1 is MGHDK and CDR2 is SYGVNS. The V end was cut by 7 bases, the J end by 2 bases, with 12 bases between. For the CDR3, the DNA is TGTGCCAGCATGGGCCAAAAGGCCTACAATGAGCAGTTCTTC. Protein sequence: CASMGQKAYNEQFF.

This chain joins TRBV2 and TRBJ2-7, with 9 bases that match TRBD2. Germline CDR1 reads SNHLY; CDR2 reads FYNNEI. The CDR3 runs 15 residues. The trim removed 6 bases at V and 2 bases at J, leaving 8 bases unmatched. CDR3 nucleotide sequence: TGTGCCAGCAGAAATAGCGGGGGTCTTACCTACGAGCAGTACTTC. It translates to CASRNSGGLTYEQYF.

CDR3 region: CASSLGPGSIGELFF. CDR3 nucleotide sequence: TGTGCCAGCAGCTTAGGGCCGGGTTCAATTGGGGAGCTGTTTTTT. The chain joins TRBV11-2 to TRBJ2-2, with no clear D. Germline CDR1 is SGHAT and CDR2 is FQNNGV. The CDR3 is made up of 15 amino acids. V was pared by 1 base and J by 8 bases, with 14 bases between.